This T cell receptor beta chain is from a study of patients and donors after allogeneic stem cell transplantation. One entry per CDR3 protein, called by TCRdb with MiXCR from the RT-PCR reads. Here the sample spans about 960,000 distinct CDR3 sequences, more than 15% being singletons. Trimming cost V 6 bases and J 2 bases; bases outside gene matches: 13. The V gene's germline CDR1 is SQVTM and CDR2 ANQGSEA. The CDR3 is 18 amino acids. J is TRBJ2-6 and V is TRBV29-1; 10 nucleotides match TRBD2. The clonotype comes from a human donor who was either an allogeneic HSCT recipient or a stem cell or donor lymphocyte infusion donor (not recorded which). It is not recorded whose cells these are; they may come from a transplant donor. The sequenced sample consisted of blood, either unsorted or a sorted T cell fraction (not recorded which). CDR3 loop: CSVRVRLAGEAGANVLTF. The CDR3 region has the DNA TGCAGCGTCAGGGTGCGGCTAGCGGGAGAAGCTGGGGCCAACGTCCTGACTTTC.